Listed here is a single TCR beta chain. A few counts support this clonotype. Its antigen remains unidentified. Qualities for individual bases were not recorded, and no much larger clone is one base off. This sample is drawn from a study of post-analysis software for immune sequencing data (dated by TCRdb to about 2015). Describing the broader study: Disease courses on record covered relapsing-remitting, secondary progressive and progressive-relapsing multiple sclerosis, though some patients had no subtype annotation. A subset of samples was prepared in parallel using single-end sample barcoding, then pooled and co-amplified after Illumina adapter ligation. The multiple sclerosis patient repertoires were compared with roughly twelve previously published healthy control repertoires from donors aged 6 to 25 years.

Library preparation employed PCR. Sequenced on an Illumina HiSeq 2500. To reduce PCR and sequencing biases, unique molecular identifiers were incorporated into the TCR beta cDNA libraries. Per 1 to 10 million input T cells, approximately 500,000 cDNA molecules were obtained, such that each molecule approximated one T cell. The same protocol used for the earlier healthy control dataset was applied to prepare and sequence the patient libraries. Samples belonging to the same batch were prepared together, multiplexed and sequenced on a shared HiSeq lane. In the paper's pipeline: MIGEC was used to process the raw barcoded reads, and molecular identifier groups with only a single read were discarded before consensus assembly and CDR3 extraction. Clonotype tables were post-analysed with VDJtools, and diversity was normalized by down-sampling all datasets to the smallest sample size. In repertoire overlap clustering, CDR3 amino acid sequences, but not nucleotide sequences, were matched to correct batch-related cross-sample contamination. In-frame beta chains were kept once TCRdb had trimmed the public reads at Q25 with fastp and called clones with MiXCR. For every CDR3 protein sequence, its rows merge into one entry that carries the most common genes and DNA. The V and J calls and clone size come from TCRdb's table, not from the authors' own analysis. The sample contains roughly 600,000 distinct CDR3 sequences, around 44% of them found a single time. Jointly, the top ten make up more than 1.5% of the sample.

What the research found in general, with its limitations: Significantly lower normalized Chao1 diversity was found in multiple sclerosis patients than in controls, suggesting substantial peripheral T-cell clonal expansion. Direct clustering with F measure revealed strong co-clustering of samples prepared in the same batch, which led to a batch-effect correction. Patients showed significantly higher frequencies than controls for several TRBV segments, among them TRBV5-6, TRBV5-1 and TRBV20-1. The control group was slightly older than the multiple sclerosis patient group.

TCR beta repertoires were profiled from peripheral blood of roughly 13 young patients with multiple sclerosis to demonstrate the VDJtools post-analysis software. Multiple sclerosis patients were children and adolescents aged 6 to 15 years. The germline V gene encodes CDR1 SGHTA and CDR2 FQGNSA. The CDR3 spans 14 residues, from the cysteine through the phenylalanine. Only CDR3 DNA is held: 42 bases, read in frame from base 1. V gives up 5 bases and J gives up 7 bases, and the segment between their germline ends measures 15 bases. Sequences were obtained from blood. This receptor was identified in a girl aged 10-17 years with multiple sclerosis. Recombination linked TRBV7-2 to TRBJ2-1; the D gene is perhaps TRBD1 or TRBD2, as each covers 7 bases. The CDR3 protein is CASSQGGMGNEQFF. The DNA reads as follows: TGTGCCAGCAGCCAGGGGGGGATGGGGAATGAGCAGTTCTTC.